This T cell receptor (beta chain) appears in the sequencing data of a study of pediatric ulcerative colitis. Germline CDR1 and CDR2: MNHNS and SASEGT. V dropped 1 base and J dropped 3 bases, with 9 bases sitting between them. The CDR3 loop spans 14 amino acids. The rectum was sampled with one to two pinch biopsies at colonoscopy. Some clones are missing from TCRdb's copy, which holds only in-frame ones; the method was immunoSEQ multiplex PCR. Counted here are about 17,000 clones, just under 75% occurring once; the ten biggest clones make up roughly 3.2%. The sequence derives from a girl aged 5-17 years with moderate ulcerative colitis. Sequenced material: gut tissue. The chain uses TRBV6-1 and TRBJ1-2; D gene ambiguous. CDR3: CASSEVGRYYGYTF. The CDR3 DNA is TGTGCCAGCAGTGAAGTAGGCCGATACTATGGCTACACCTTC.